The TCR delta chain under discussion was sequenced for a study of gamma-delta chains in newborns, infants, children. This clone was counted only a few times. TCRdb has a much larger clone's protein, which differs at residue 3 from the translation of this DNA, likely because of a read error; what is shown is the protein translated from the DNA. Looked up from germline, CDR1 is GEAIGNYY and CDR2 is EKD. This CDR3 comprises 18 residues. TCRdb re-called the reads through CATT. The sample consists of about 3,300 delta-chain clones, approximately 4.1% of them appearing once. Sample: blood. The chain is built from TRDV2 and TRDJ3; 10 bases fit TRDD3. The clonotype comes from a child who was a newborn, infant or young child, either healthy, febrile or measles-vaccinated (not recorded which). The CDR3 region is CARDTWGISAWDTRQMFF. The CDR3 DNA reads TGTGCCCGTGACACCTGGGGGATAAGCGCCTGGGACACCCGACAGATGTTTTTC.